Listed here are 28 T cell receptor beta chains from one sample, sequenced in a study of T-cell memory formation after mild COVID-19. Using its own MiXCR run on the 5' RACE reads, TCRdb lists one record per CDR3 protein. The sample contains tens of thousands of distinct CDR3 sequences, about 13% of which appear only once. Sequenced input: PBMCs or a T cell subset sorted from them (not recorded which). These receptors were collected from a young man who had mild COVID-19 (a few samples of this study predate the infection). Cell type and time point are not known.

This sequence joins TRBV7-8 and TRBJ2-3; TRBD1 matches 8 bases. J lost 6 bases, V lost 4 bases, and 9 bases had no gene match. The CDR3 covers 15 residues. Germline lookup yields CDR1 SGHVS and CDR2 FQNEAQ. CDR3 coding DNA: TGTGCCAGCAGCTCGCCCCAGGGGGCGTGGGATACGCAGTATTTT. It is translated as CASSSPQGAWDTQYF. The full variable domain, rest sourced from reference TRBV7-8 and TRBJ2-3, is GAGVSQSPRYKVAKRGQDVALRCDPISGHVSLFWYQQALGQGPEFLTYFQNEAQLDKSGLPSDRFFAERPEGSVSTLKIQRTQQEDSAVYLCASSSPQGAWDTQYFGPGTRLTVL.

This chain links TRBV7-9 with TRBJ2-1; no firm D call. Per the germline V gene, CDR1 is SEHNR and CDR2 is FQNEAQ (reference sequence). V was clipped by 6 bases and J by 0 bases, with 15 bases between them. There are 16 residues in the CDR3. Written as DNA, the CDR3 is TGTGCCAGCAGGCCTCAAGCTGGGATCTCCTACAATGAGCAGTTCTTC. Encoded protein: CASRPQAGISYNEQFF.

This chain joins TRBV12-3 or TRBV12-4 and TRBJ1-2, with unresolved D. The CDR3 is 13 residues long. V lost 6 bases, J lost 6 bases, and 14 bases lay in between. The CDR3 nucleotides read TGTGCCAGCAGCCCTGTCAGCCGGCATGGCTACACCTTC. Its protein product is CASSPVSRHGYTF.

CDR3 in DNA: TGTGCCAGCAGCTCAGAGGTTATGGGCGGCGAGCAGTACTTC. It translates to CASSSEVMGGEQYF. This rearrangement joins TRBV7-6 to TRBJ2-7; D is unresolved. Per germline, CDR1 SGHVS and CDR2 FNYEAQ. The ends were cut back, 4 bases at V and 6 bases at J, with 16 bases in the middle. The CDR3 sequence is 14 residues long.

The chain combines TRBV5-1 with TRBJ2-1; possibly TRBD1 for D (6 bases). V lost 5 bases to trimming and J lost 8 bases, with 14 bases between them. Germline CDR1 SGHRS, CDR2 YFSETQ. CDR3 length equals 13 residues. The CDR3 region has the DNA TGCGCCAGCAGTCAGGGGACGGTTCATGAGCAGTTCTTC. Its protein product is CASSQGTVHEQFF.

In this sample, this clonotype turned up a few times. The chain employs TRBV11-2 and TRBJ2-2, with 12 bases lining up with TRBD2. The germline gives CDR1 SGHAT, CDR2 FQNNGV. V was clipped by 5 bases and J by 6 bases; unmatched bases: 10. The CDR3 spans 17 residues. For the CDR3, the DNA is TGTGCCAGCAGCCGAAACCTAGCGGGGGGGCCATCCGGGGAGCTGTTTTTT. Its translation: CASSRNLAGGPSGELFF.

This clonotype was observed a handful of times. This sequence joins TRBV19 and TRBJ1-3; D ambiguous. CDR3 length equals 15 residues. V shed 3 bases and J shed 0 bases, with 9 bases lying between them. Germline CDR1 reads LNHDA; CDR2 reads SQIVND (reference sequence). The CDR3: CASSIDRSSGNTIYF. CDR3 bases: TGTGCCAGTAGTATCGACCGAAGCTCTGGAAACACCATATATTTT.

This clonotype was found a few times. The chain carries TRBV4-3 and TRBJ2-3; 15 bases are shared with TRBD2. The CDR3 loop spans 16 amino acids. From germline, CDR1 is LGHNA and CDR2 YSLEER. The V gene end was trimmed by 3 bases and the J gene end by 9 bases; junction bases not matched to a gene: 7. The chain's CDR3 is CASSQGTSGGSWTQYF. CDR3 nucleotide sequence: TGCGCCAGCAGCCAGGGGACTAGCGGGGGGAGTTGGACGCAGTATTTT.

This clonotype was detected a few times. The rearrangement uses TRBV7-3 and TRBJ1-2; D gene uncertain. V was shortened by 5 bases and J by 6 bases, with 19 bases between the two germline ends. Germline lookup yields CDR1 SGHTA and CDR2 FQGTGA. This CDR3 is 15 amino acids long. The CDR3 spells CASSPQLGPSDGYTF. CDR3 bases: TGTGCCAGCAGCCCTCAACTGGGCCCCTCCGATGGCTACACCTTC.

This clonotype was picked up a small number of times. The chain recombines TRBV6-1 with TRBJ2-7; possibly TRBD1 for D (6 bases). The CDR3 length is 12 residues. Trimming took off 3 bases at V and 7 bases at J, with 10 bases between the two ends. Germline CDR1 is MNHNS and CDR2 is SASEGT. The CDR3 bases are TGTGCCAGCAGTGATTGGGGGCGGGAGCAGTACTTC. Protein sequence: CASSDWGREQYF.

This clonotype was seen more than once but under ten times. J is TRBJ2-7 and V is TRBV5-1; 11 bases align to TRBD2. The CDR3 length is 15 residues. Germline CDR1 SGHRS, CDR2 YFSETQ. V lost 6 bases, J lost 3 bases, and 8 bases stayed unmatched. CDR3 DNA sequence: TGCGCCAGCAAGCAAACTAGCGGGGGTTTCTACGAGCAGTACTTC. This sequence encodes CASKQTSGGFYEQYF.

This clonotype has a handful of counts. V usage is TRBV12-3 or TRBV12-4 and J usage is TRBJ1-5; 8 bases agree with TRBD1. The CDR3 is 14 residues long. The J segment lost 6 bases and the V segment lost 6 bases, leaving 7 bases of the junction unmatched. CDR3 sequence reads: CASSRQGRGQPQHF. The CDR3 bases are TGTGCCAGCAGCCGACAGGGGAGGGGTCAGCCCCAGCATTTT.

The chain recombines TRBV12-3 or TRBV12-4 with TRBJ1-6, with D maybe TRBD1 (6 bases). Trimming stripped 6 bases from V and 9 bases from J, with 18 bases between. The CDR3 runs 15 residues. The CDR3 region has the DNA TGTGCCAGCAGCCCCGGACAGAGGCTTGGTTCACCCCTCCACTTT. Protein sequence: CASSPGQRLGSPLHF.

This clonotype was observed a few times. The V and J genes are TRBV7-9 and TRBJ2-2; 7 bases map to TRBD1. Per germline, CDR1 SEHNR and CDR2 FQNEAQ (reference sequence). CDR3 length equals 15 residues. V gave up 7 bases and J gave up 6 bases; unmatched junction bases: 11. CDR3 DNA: TGTGCCAGCAAAGAGACAGGGAGTCCCTCCGGGGAGCTGTTTTTT. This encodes CASKETGSPSGELFF. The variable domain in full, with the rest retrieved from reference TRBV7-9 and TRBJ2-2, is DTGVSQNPRHKITKRGQNVTFRCDPISEHNRLYWYRQTLGQGPEFLTYFQNEAQLEKSRLLSDRFSAERPKGSFSTLEIQRTEQGDSAMYLCASKETGSPSGELFFGEGSRLTVL.

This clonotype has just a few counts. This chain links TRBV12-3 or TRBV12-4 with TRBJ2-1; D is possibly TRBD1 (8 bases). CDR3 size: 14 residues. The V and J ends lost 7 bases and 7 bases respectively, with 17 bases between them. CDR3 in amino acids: CASNYRGGWNEQFF. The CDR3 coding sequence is TGTGCCAGCAATTACAGGGGGGGTTGGAATGAGCAGTTCTTC.

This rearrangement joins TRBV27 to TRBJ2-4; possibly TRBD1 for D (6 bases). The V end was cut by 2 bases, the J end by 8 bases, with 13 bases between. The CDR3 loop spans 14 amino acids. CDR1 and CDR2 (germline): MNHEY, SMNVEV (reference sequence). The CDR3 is CASSLEGGLDIQYF. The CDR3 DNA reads TGTGCCAGCAGTTTAGAAGGGGGTTTGGACATTCAGTACTTC.

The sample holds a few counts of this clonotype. Here the CDR3 DNA reads TGCAGCGTTTTACAGGAAAACACCGGGGAGCTGTTTTTT. Translating it yields CSVLQENTGELFF. The V gene is TRBV29-1, the J gene TRBJ2-2; TRBD1 is a possible D gene (5 bases). The CDR3 sequence is 13 residues long. The ends were cut back, 5 bases at V and 2 bases at J, with 9 bases in the middle. Germline loops: CDR1 SQVTM, CDR2 ANQGSEA.

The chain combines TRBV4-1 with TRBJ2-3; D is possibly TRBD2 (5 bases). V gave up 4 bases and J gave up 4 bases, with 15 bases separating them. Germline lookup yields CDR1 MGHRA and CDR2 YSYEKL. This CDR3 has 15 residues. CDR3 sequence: CASSPTRYPSDTQYF. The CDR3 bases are TGCGCCAGCAGCCCAACTAGGTATCCTTCAGATACGCAGTATTTT.

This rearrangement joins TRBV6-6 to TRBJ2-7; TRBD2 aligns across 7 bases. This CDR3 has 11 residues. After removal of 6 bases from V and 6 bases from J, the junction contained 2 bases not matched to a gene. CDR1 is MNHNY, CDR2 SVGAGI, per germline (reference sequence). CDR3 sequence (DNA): TGTGCCAGCAGCAGGGAGGGCGAGCAGTACTTC. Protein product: CASSREGEQYF.

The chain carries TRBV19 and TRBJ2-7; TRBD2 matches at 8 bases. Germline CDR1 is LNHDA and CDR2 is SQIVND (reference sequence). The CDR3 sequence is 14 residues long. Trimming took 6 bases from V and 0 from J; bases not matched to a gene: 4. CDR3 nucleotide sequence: TGTGCCAGTAGGCCGGCGGGGGGCTCCTACGAGCAGTACTTC. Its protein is CASRPAGGSYEQYF.

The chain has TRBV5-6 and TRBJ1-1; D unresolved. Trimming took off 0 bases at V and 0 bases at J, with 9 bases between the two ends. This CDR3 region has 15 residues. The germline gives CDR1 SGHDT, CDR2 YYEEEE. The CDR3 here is CASSLGTVMNTEAFF. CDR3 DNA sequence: TGTGCCAGCAGCTTGGGAACAGTTATGAACACTGAAGCTTTCTTT.

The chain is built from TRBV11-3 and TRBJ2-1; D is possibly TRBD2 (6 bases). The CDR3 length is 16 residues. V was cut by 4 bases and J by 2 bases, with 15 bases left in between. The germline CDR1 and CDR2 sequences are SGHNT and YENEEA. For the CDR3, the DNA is TGTGCCAGCAGCTCGCAGAGCGGAGGGCCCTACAATGAGCAGTTCTTC. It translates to CASSSQSGGPYNEQFF.

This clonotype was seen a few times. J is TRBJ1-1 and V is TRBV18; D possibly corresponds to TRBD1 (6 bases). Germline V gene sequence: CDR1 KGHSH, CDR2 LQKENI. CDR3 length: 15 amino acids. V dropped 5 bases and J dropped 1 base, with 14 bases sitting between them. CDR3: CASSVTGHPNTEAFF. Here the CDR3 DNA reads TGTGCCAGCTCAGTTACGGGACACCCGAACACTGAAGCTTTCTTT.

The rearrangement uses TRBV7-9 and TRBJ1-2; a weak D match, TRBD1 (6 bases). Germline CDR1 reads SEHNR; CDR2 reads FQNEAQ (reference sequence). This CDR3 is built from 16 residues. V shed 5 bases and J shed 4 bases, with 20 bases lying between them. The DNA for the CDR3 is TGTGCCAGCAGCCCAGGGAGTTTGAGACAGGCCTATGGCTACACCTTC. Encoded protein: CASSPGSLRQAYGYTF.

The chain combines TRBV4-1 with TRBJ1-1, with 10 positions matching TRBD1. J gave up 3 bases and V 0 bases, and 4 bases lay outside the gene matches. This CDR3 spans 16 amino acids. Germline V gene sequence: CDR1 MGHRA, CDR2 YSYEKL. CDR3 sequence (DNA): TGCGCCAGCAGCCAAGAAGGGACAGGGGAGGACACTGAAGCTTTCTTT. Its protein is CASSQEGTGEDTEAFF.

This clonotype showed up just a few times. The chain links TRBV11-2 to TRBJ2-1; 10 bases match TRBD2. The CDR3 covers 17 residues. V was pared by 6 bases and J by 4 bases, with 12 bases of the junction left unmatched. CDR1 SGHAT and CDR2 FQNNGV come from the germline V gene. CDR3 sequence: CASRTVKRTSGYNEQFF. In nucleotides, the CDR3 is TGTGCCAGCAGGACCGTTAAAAGGACTAGCGGATACAATGAGCAGTTCTTC.

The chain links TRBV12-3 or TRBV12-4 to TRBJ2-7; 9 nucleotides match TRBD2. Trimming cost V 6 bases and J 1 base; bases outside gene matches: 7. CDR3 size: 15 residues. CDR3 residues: CASRGGLARSYEQYF. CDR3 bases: TGTGCCAGCAGGGGGGGACTAGCTCGGTCCTACGAGCAGTACTTC.

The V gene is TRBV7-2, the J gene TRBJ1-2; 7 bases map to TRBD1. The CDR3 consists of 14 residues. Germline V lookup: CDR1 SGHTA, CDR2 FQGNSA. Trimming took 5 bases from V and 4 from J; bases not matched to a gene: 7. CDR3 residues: CASSVTQGSYGYTF. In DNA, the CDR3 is TGTGCCAGCAGCGTTACACAGGGGAGCTATGGCTACACCTTC.